The 7 T cell receptor beta chains presented below share a single source sample, sequenced in a study of blood T cells in healthy people across ages. For the second PCR, which ran for 7 to 11 cycles, a sample-barcoded 5' primer and a J-beta primer mix were used. One entry per CDR3 protein results from TCRdb running MiXCR on the 5' RACE reads. This sample has about 1.4 million distinct CDR3 sequences, with roughly 59% found just once. Sample: blood. These receptors all come from a man in his late teens or twenties in good health.

To note about this clonotype: One end of the junction is discordant with germline, which a read error may explain. The J gene is TRBJ2-7, the V gene TRBV4-3; D ambiguous. Germline assignment: CDR1 LGHNA and CDR2 YSLEER. This CDR3 comprises 14 residues. CDR3 in amino acids: CVSSQDYRVGEQYF. The CDR3 DNA reads TGCGTCAGCAGCCAAGATTATCGTGTGGGCGAGCAGTACTTC.

On this clonotype itself: One end of the junction is discordant with germline, which a read error may explain. The rearrangement uses TRBV13 and TRBJ1-5; D remains unclear. This CDR3 region has 14 residues. Germline values: CDR1 PRHDT, CDR2 FYEKMQ (reference sequence). CDR3 coding DNA: TGCGCCAGCAGCTATCGGAATAGCAATCAGCCCCAGCATTTT. Amino acid sequence: CASSYRNSNQPQHF.

The chain couples TRBV27 to TRBJ1-6; 7 positions match TRBD1. Germline CDR1 is MNHEY and CDR2 is SMNVEV (reference sequence). V dropped 4 bases and J dropped 7; count of bases not matched to a gene: 13. CDR3 size: 17 residues. The CDR3 DNA reads TGTGCCAGCAGTTGGGCTGGAGGCGGGACAGAGAATTCACCCCTCCACTTT. Translating it yields CASSWAGGGTENSPLHF.

This rearrangement joins TRBV6-5 to TRBJ1-2, with 9 positions matching TRBD1. J gave up 7 bases and V 5 bases, and 8 bases lay outside the gene matches. CDR3 length equals 14 residues. CDR1 is MNHEY, CDR2 SVGAGI, per germline. The CDR3 loop is CASSPGTGNGGYTF. The CDR3 DNA is TGTGCCAGCAGTCCCGGGACAGGGAATGGTGGCTACACCTTC.

The V call is TRBV10-3, the J call TRBJ2-4; D is possibly TRBD1 (5 bases). The J call may be wrong; the DNA end is better matched by TRBJ2-7. Germline V gene sequence: CDR1 ENHRY, CDR2 SYGVKD. The CDR3 covers 12 residues. The DNA for the CDR3 is TGTGCCACCGAGACAGACTCCTACGAGCAGTACTTC. Its translation is CATETDSYEQYF.

This rearrangement joins TRBV5-1 to TRBJ2-5; 14 bases line up with TRBD2. The CDR3 extends over 17 amino acids. Per germline, CDR1 SGHRS and CDR2 YFSETQ. V lost 4 bases and J lost 11; bases outside the gene matches: 16. The CDR3: CASSETSGRAFDPEQYF. CDR3 in DNA: TGCGCCAGCAGCGAGACTAGCGGGAGGGCCTTCGATCCTGAGCAGTACTTC.

The rearrangement joins TRBV2 to TRBJ2-3, with 12 bases identical to TRBD2. This CDR3 is built from 12 residues. Germline V gene data show CDR1 as SNHLY and CDR2 as FYNNEI. The J segment lost 11 bases and the V segment lost 6 bases, leaving 3 bases of the junction unmatched. The CDR3 DNA follows: TGTGCCAGCAGGCTAGCGGGAGGGTTGCAGTATTTT. This translates into CASRLAGGLQYF. The variable domain in full, completed from reference TRBV2 and TRBJ2-3, reads EPEVTQTPSHQVTQMGQEVILRCVPISNHLYFYWYRQILGQKVEFLVSFYNNEISEKSEIFDDQFSVERPDGSNFTLKIRSTKLEDSAMYFCASRLAGGLQYFGPGTRLTVL.